The clone carrying this TCR beta chain was detected once. Its antigen is not known. The input was approximately 500 ng total RNA; TCR beta cDNA was made from it with a constant-region primer. It was through three nested multiplex PCR rounds of slightly modified ARM-PCR that TCR beta libraries arose. In the first two PCR rounds, TRBV1-TRBV30 forward primers were paired with a C-beta reverse primer, and each round lasted around 10 cycles. A single record per CDR3 protein comes from TCRdb applying MiXCR to the multiplex PCR reads. The sample holds more than 70,000 distinct CDR3 sequences, approximately 72% seen once. The source material, about 19-30 mg of unsorted bulk tissue, was used to co-extract RNA and DNA. Sampling of every tumor involved five separate regions. These included the tumor centre. There are 15 residues in the CDR3. Per the germline V gene, CDR1 is MDHEN and CDR2 is SYDVKM. V gave up 5 bases and J gave up 6 bases; unmatched junction bases: 10.

These data come from a study of tumor-infiltrating lymphocytes in primary liver carcinoma. Looking at the study overall: Participating patients were men and women between 30 and 69 years old. General study points: The proportion of top clones found throughout all five tumor regions was only about 7-25%.

Sequences were obtained from liver tumor tissue from sampling region 1. Subset denoted: tumor region T1, superior pole. The sequence derives from a man between 35 and 55 years old with primary liver carcinoma and hepatitis B virus infection. V is TRBV28 and J is TRBJ2-1; 7 bases map to TRBD2. The CDR3, as DNA: TGTGCCAGCAGTGATTTTGCAGGGAGGGGCAATGAGCAGTTCTTC. It encodes CASSDFAGRGNEQFF.